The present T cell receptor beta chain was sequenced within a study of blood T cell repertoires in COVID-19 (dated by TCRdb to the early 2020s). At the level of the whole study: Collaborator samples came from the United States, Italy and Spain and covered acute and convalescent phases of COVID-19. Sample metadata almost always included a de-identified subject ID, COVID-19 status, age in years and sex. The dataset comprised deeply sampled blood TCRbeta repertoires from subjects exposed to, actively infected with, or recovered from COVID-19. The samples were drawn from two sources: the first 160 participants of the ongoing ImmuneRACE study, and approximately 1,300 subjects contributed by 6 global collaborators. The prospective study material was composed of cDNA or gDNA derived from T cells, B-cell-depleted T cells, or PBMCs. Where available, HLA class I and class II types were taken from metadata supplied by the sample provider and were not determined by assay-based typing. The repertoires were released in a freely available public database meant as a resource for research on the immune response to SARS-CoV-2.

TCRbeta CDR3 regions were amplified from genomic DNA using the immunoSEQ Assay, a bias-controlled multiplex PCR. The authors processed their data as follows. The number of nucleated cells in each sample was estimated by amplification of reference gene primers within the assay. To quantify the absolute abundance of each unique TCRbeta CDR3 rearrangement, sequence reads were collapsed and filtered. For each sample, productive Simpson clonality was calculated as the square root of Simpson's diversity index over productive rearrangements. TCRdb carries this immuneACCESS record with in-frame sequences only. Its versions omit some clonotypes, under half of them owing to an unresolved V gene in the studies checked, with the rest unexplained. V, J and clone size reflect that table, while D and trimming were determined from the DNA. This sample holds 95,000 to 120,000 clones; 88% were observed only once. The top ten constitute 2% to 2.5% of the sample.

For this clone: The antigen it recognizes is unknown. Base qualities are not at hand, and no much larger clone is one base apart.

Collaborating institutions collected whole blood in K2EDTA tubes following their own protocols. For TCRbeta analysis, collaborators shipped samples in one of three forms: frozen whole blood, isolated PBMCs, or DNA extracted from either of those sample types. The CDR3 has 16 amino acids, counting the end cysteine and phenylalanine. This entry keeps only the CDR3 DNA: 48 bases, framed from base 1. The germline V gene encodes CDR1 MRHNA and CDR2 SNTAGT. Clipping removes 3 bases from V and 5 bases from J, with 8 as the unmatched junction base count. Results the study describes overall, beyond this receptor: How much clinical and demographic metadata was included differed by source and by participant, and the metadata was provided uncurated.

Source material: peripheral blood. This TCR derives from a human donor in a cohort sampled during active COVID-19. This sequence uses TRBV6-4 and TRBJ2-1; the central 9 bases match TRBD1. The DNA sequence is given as TGTGCCAGCAGTGAGACCGGGACAGGGTTCGACAATGAGCAGTTCTTC. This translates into CASSETGTGFDNEQFF.